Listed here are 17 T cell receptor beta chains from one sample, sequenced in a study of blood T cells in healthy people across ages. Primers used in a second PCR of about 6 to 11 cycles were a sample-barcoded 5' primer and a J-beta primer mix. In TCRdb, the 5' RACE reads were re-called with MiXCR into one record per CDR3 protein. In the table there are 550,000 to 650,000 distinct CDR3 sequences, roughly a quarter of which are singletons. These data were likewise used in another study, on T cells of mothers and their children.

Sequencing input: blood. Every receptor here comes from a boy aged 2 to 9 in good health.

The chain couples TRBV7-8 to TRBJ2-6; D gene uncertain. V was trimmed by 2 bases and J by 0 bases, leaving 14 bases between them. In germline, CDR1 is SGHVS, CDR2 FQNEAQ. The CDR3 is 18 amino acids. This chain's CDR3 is CASSLTEALVSGANVLTF. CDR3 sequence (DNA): TGTGCCAGCAGCTTAACGGAAGCCTTAGTCTCTGGGGCCAACGTCCTGACTTTC.

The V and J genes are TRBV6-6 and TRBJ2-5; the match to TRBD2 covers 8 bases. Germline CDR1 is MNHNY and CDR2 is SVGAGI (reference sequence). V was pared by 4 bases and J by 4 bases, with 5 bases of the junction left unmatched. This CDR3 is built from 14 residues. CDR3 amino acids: CASSSPGGRETQYF. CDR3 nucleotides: TGTGCCAGCAGTTCCCCGGGGGGGCGAGAGACCCAGTACTTC.

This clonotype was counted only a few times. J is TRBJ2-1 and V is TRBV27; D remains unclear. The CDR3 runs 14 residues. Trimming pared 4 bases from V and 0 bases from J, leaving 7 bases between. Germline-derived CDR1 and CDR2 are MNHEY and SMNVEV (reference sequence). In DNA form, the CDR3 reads TGTGCCAGCAGTTCCGGGCTCTCCTACAATGAGCAGTTCTTC. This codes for CASSSGLSYNEQFF.

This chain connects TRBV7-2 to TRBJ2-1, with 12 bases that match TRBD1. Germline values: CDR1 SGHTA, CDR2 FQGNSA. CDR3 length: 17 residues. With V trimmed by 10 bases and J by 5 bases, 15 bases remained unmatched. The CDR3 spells CATSGQGAARPDNEQFF. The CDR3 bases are TGTGCCACATCGGGACAGGGGGCTGCGCGACCAGACAATGAGCAGTTCTTC.

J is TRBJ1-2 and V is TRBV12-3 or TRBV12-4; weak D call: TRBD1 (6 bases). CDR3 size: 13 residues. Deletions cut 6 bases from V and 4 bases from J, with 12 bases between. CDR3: CASRPDRSYGYTF. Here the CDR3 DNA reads TGTGCCAGCAGACCCGACAGGAGCTATGGCTACACCTTC.

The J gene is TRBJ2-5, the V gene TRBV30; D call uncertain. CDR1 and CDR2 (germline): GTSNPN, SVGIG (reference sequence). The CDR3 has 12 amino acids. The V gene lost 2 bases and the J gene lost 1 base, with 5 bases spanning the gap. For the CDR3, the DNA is TGTGCCTGGAGTTCCCCCCAAGAGACCCAGTACTTC. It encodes CAWSSPQETQYF.

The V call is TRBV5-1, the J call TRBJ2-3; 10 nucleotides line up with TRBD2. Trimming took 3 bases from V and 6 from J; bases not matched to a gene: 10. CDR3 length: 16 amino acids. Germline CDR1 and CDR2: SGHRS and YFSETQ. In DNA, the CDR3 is TGCGCCAGCAGCTCCCGAGAGCGGGGGGGCTCGGATACGCAGTATTTT. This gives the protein CASSSRERGGSDTQYF.

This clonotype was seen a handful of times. The CDR3 coding sequence is TGCAGTGCTACCAAAGACGCCCCGAGTACAGATACGCAGTATTTT. Protein product: CSATKDAPSTDTQYF. The chain uses TRBV20-1 and TRBJ2-3; D is ambiguous. The CDR3 has 15 amino acids. Trimming pared 4 bases from V and 3 bases from J, leaving 17 bases between. The germline V gene encodes CDR1 DFQATT and CDR2 SNEGSKA (reference sequence).

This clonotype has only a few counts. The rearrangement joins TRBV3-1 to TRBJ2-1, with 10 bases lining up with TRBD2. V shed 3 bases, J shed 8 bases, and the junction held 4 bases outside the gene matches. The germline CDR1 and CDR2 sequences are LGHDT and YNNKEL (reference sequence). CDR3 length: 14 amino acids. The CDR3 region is CASSQASGGYEQFF. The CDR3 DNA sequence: TGTGCCAGCAGCCAGGCTAGCGGGGGTTATGAGCAGTTCTTC.

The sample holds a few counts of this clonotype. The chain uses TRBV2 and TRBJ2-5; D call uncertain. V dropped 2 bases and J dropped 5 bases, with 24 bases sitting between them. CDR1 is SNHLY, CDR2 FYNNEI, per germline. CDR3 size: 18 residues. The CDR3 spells CASSESQFGFPARETQYF. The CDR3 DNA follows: TGTGCCAGCAGTGAAAGCCAGTTCGGTTTCCCCGCTCGTGAGACCCAGTACTTC.

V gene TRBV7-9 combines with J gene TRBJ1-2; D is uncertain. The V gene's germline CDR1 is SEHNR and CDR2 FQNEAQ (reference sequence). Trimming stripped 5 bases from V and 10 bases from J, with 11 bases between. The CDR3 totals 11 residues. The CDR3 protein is CASSATEIYTF. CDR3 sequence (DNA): TGTGCCAGCAGCGCCACAGAGATCTACACCTTC.

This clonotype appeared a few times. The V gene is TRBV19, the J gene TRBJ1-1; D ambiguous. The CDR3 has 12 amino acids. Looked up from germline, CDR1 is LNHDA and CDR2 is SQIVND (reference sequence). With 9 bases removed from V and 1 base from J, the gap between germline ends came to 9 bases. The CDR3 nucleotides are TGTGCCAGCAAAGAGGGGAACACTGAAGCTTTCTTT. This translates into CASKEGNTEAFF.

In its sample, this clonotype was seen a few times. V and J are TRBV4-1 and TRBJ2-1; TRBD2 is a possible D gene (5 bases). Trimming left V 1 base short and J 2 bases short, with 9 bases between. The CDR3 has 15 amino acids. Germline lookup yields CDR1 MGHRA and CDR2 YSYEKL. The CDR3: CASSQGGGPYNEQFF. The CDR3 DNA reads TGCGCCAGCAGCCAAGGCGGCGGGCCCTACAATGAGCAGTTCTTC.

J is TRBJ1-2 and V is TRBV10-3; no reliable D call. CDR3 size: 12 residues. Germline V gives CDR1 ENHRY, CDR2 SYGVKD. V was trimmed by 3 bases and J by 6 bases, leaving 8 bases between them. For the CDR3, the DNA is TGTGCCATCAGTGACAGAAGGAATGGCTACACCTTC. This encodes CAISDRRNGYTF.

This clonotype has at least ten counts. The CDR3 region is CSVEEPGTQYF. Written as DNA, the CDR3 is TGCAGCGTTGAAGAACCGGGGACCCAGTACTTC. The chain employs TRBV29-1 and TRBJ2-5, with no clear D. Per germline, CDR1 SQVTM and CDR2 ANQGSEA. The V gene lost 0 bases and the J gene lost 7 bases, with 6 bases spanning the gap. This CDR3 region has 11 residues. Full variable domain (missing parts from reference TRBV29-1 and TRBJ2-5): SAVISQKPSRDICQRGTSLTIQCQVDSQVTMMFWYRQQPGQSLTLIATANQGSEATYESGFVIDKFPISRPNLTFSTLTVSNMSPEDSSIYLCSVEEPGTQYFGPGTRLLVL.

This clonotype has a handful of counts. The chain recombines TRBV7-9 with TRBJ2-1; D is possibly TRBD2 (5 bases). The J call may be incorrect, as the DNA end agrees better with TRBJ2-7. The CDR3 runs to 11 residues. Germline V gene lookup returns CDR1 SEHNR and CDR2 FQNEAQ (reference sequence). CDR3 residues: CASSTSLEQYF. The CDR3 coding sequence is TGTGCCAGCAGTACTAGTCTTGAGCAGTACTTC.

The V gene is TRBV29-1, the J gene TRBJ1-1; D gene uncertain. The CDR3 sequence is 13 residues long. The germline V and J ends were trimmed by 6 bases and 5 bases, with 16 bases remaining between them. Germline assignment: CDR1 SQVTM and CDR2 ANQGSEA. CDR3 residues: CSVKRALGTEAFF. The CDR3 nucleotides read TGCAGCGTGAAACGGGCCCTTGGGACTGAAGCTTTCTTT.